These 9 T cell receptor beta chains were all obtained from the same sample, sequenced in a study of OX40 agonist ivuxolimab in advanced cancers. Generated by immunoSEQ multiplex PCR, the TCRdb table keeps only in-frame clones and is missing some. The data contain 14,000 or so clones, roughly 92% of them singletons. Sequencing used CD4+ or CD8+ T cells sorted from blood, obtained in a trial of the OX40 agonist ivuxolimab. The receptors come from an adult with an advanced solid tumor such as melanoma, head and neck, liver or kidney cancer.

CDR3 sequence reads: CASFREREAFF. CDR3 sequence (DNA): TGTGCCAGTTTTAGGGAGCGTGAAGCTTTCTTT. This chain connects TRBV19 to TRBJ1-1; no clear D. The CDR3 has 11 amino acids. Germline assignment: CDR1 LNHDA and CDR2 SQIVND (reference sequence). The germline V and J ends were trimmed by 8 bases and 7 bases, with 11 bases remaining between them.

The chain employs TRBV9 and TRBJ2-7; 10 bases are a match to TRBD1. The CDR3 totals 15 residues. The V and J ends lost 5 bases and 7 bases, in that order; junction bases with no gene match: 12. Germline V CDR1 and CDR2: SGDLS, YYNGEE. CDR3 amino acids: CASSNLGQGQVEQYF. The CDR3 DNA is TGTGCCAGCAGTAACCTGGGACAGGGGCAGGTAGAGCAGTACTTC.

This clone was detected once. CDR3 in amino acids: CASLYTGLYGYTF. The CDR3 DNA follows: TGTGCCAGCCTTTATACCGGCCTCTATGGCTACACCTTC. The chain employs TRBV6-1 and TRBJ1-2; D not certain. V was clipped by 8 bases and J by 4 bases, with 14 bases between them. This CDR3 has 13 amino acids. CDR1 and CDR2 (germline): MNHNS, SASEGT.

V usage is TRBV28 and J usage is TRBJ1-1, with 7 positions matching TRBD1. The length of the CDR3 is 15 residues. The J segment lost 4 bases and the V segment lost 6 bases, leaving 11 bases of the junction unmatched. The V gene's germline CDR1 is MDHEN and CDR2 SYDVKM. CDR3 bases: TGTGCCAGCAGCTACAGGGGACTGAAGGGCACTGAAGCTTTCTTT. It encodes CASSYRGLKGTEAFF.

CDR3 bases: TGTGCCAGCAGCTTGGGGCAGGGGGTTTACAATGAGCAGTTCTTC. Residues: CASSLGQGVYNEQFF. The chain carries TRBV11-2 and TRBJ2-1; 7 positions agree with TRBD1. This CDR3 is built from 15 residues. V shed 3 bases, J shed 4 bases, and the junction held 6 bases outside the gene matches. Germline CDR1 reads SGHAT; CDR2 reads FQNNGV.

The J gene is TRBJ2-2, the V gene TRBV28; D might be TRBD2 (5 bases). The CDR3 totals 15 residues. With 3 bases removed from V and 6 bases from J, the gap between germline ends came to 14 bases. Germline V lookup: CDR1 MDHEN, CDR2 SYDVKM. The CDR3 is CASSFRGSGAGELFF. The DNA of the CDR3 is TGTGCCAGCAGTTTCAGAGGGTCCGGCGCCGGGGAGCTGTTTTTT.

V gene TRBV5-8 combines with J gene TRBJ2-7, with no clear D. Trimming removed 2 bases from V and 4 bases from J, with 7 bases in between. The CDR3 loop spans 12 amino acids. Germline V lookup: CDR1 SGHTS, CDR2 YDEGEE. The CDR3 loop is CASSFTAYEQYF. The CDR3 nucleotides are TGTGCCAGCAGCTTCACAGCGTACGAGCAGTACTTC.

This clone has just one count. The chain couples TRBV10-3 to TRBJ2-3; 7 nucleotides agree with TRBD2. The CDR3 is 18 residues long. Germline assignment: CDR1 ENHRY and CDR2 SYGVKD. The junction had 9 bases not matched to a gene; V was cut back by 0 bases and J by 0 bases. In nucleotides, the CDR3 is TGTGCCATCAGTGAGTCCCCTCCTAGCGGCCCCAGCACAGATACGCAGTATTTT. The encoded protein is CAISESPPSGPSTDTQYF.

CDR3 coding DNA: TGTGCCAGCAGCCTAGGACAGGGGATTCAGCCCCAGCATTTT. Amino acid sequence: CASSLGQGIQPQHF. The genes are TRBV28 and TRBJ1-5, with 9 bases matching TRBD1. This CDR3 has 14 amino acids. CDR1 and CDR2 from the germline V gene are MDHEN and SYDVKM. V lost 6 bases, J lost 6 bases, and 6 bases stayed unmatched.